These T cell receptor beta chains were read from a single sample in a study of somatic mutations in cytotoxic T cells in rheumatoid arthritis. Sequenced by immunoSEQ multiplex PCR; TCRdb stores in-frame clones only, minus some. The data hold 15,000 to 20,000 clones, with approximately 77% observed a single time. Sequencing was carried out using CD8+ T cells sorted from blood. The receptors shown here come from an adult with rheumatoid arthritis. The CDR3 runs from the conserved cysteine through the conserved F or W. The order of the fields is J gene, V gene, CDR3 length, D gene, clone size, CDR3 protein, CDR3 DNA. D genes are given only for firm matches. The listing skips clone size in some rows; elsewhere it reads once, few, many or a size class.

>TRBJ2-3|TRBV2|15|TRBD1|.
CAGGKGDRVLDTQYF
TGTGCCGGGGGGAAGGGGGACAGGGTTTTAGATACGCAGTATTTT
>TRBJ2-2|TRBV5-4|16|.|.
CASSLPTGWNTGELFF
TGTGCCAGCAGCCTACCGACAGGCTGGAACACCGGGGAGCTGTTTTTT
>TRBJ2-7|TRBV2|12|.|.
CASLANSYEQYF
TGTGCCAGCCTCGCTAACTCCTACGAGCAGTACTTC
>TRBJ2-1|TRBV6-1|15|TRBD2|.
CASSDAASGGYEQFF
TGTGCCAGCAGTGACGCTGCCAGCGGGGGCTATGAGCAGTTCTTC
>TRBJ1-5|TRBV7-6|15|TRBD1|.
CASSRRTGLNQPQHF
TGTGCCAGCAGCAGGCGGACAGGGCTGAATCAGCCCCAGCATTTT
>TRBJ2-3|TRBV18|16|TRBD1|.
CASHPQTGGVTDTQYF
TGTGCCAGCCATCCGCAGACAGGGGGCGTTACAGATACGCAGTATTTT
>TRBJ2-7|TRBV27|12|.|.
CASIGGSYEQYF
TGTGCCAGCATAGGGGGATCCTACGAGCAGTACTTC
>TRBJ2-1|TRBV5-1|15|.|.
CASSPGRGGYNEQFF
TGCGCCAGCAGCCCGGGCAGGGGGGGGTACAATGAGCAGTTCTTC
>TRBJ1-3|TRBV18|15|.|.
CASSPSSTSGNTIYF
TGTGCCAGCTCACCGTCGAGTACCTCTGGAAACACCATATATTTT
>TRBJ2-7|TRBV28|15|TRBD1|.
CASSLRDRVSYEQYF
TGTGCCAGCAGTCTCCGGGACAGGGTCTCCTACGAGCAGTACTTC
>TRBJ1-1|TRBV5-1|13|.|few
CASSLWQGTEAFF
TGCGCCAGCAGCTTGTGGCAGGGCACTGAAGCTTTCTTT
>TRBJ1-1|TRBV10-1|14|TRBD1|.
CASSEGQGRTEAFF
TGCGCCAGCAGTGAAGGACAGGGTCGCACTGAAGCTTTCTTT
>TRBJ1-6|TRBV7-3|13|.|.
CASSSGRSAPLHF
TGTGCCAGCAGCTCAGGACGGAGCGCGCCCCTCCACTTT
>TRBJ2-1|TRBV6-4|13|.|few
CASSAGATNEQFF
TGTGCCAGCAGTGCAGGGGCGACCAATGAGCAGTTCTTC
>TRBJ2-1|TRBV7-2|15|.|.
CASSPGLMGYNEQFF
TGTGCCAGCAGCCCCGGGCTCATGGGCTACAATGAGCAGTTCTTC
>TRBJ2-2|TRBV7-9|12|.|.
CASSLGSGELFF
TGTGCCAGCAGCTTAGGGTCCGGGGAGCTGTTTTTT
>TRBJ2-2|TRBV30|15|.|.
CAWSHGDLGTGELFF
TGTGCCTGGAGCCATGGGGATCTTGGCACCGGGGAGCTGTTTTTT
>TRBJ1-4|TRBV6-1|15|TRBD1|.
CASSGAPGGDEKLFF
TGTGCCAGCAGCGGAGCCCCAGGGGGAGATGAAAAACTGTTTTTT
>TRBJ1-1|TRBV4-1|14|.|.
CASSQKTVNTEAFF
TGCGCCAGCAGCCAGAAAACGGTGAACACTGAAGCTTTCTTT
>TRBJ2-1|TRBV19|15|.|.
CASSVTGHSYNEQFF
TGTGCCAGTAGTGTAACAGGTCACTCCTACAATGAGCAGTTCTTC
>TRBJ1-5|TRBV27|12|.|.
CASSSGFQPQHF
TGTGCCAGCAGTTCCGGGTTTCAGCCCCAGCATTTT
>TRBJ2-2|TRBV10-1|14|.|.
CASSESPESGELFF
TGCGCCAGCAGTGAGTCGCCGGAGTCCGGGGAGCTGTTTTTT